This T cell receptor (beta chain) is drawn from a study of cytomegalovirus exposure and HLA in healthy donors. A multiplex PCR was run with 60 Vbeta primers and 13 Jbeta primers. Repertoires were generated with immunoSEQ multiplex PCR, while TCRdb's copy carries only in-frame clones and drops some. Altogether over 100,000 clones are present, roughly three quarters being singletons, with the ten largest covering around 1.5%. CDR3 length: 14 amino acids. The germline gives CDR1 LNHDA, CDR2 SQIVND (reference sequence). The ends were cut back, 5 bases at V and 8 bases at J, with 18 bases in the middle. The sequenced material came from PBMCs. This chain joins TRBV19 and TRBJ1-2; a possible D gene is TRBD1 (5 bases). This TCR was recovered from a woman in her forties in good health and CMV-seronegative. CDR3: CASSVTPGTGGYTF. The CDR3 DNA is TGTGCCAGTAGTGTGACTCCAGGGACTGGGGGCTACACCTTC.